This T cell receptor beta chain originates from a study of cytomegalovirus exposure and HLA in healthy donors. Study conclusions and caveats: For cytomegalovirus status, the classifier reportedly gave diagnoses with high specificity and sensitivity. TCR beta sequences reportedly predicted most subjects' HLA-A and HLA-B alleles accurately. It was confirmed in vitro that a few of the CMV-associated chains were specific for CMV antigens.

In regard to this clone: Its antigen is unknown.

Vbeta (60) and Jbeta (13) primers were used in the PCR. Profiled with immunoSEQ multiplex PCR; TCRdb holds only in-frame clones, not every one. This table holds about 160,000 clones, 80% found once. Trimming stripped 3 bases from V and 7 bases from J, with 16 bases between. CDR3 length equals 15 residues. Germline V gene data show CDR1 as SEHNR and CDR2 as FQNEAQ (reference sequence). The chain couples TRBV7-9 to TRBJ1-5, with D unclear. Sample: PBMCs. The clonotype was recovered from a male donor in good health and CMV-seropositive. The CDR3 DNA reads as TGTGCCAGCAGCTTTCCGGAAGAAAGACTGCAGCCCCAGCATTTT. This sequence encodes CASSFPEERLQPQHF.